These 21 T cell receptor beta chains originate from one sample sequenced in a study of blood T cell repertoires in COVID-19. Libraries were prepared by immunoSEQ multiplex PCR; TCRdb keeps only in-frame clonotypes and omits some of them. The table has about 160,000 clones, about 93% seen once. Sequencing was done on a sample of peripheral blood. The receptor set was obtained from a woman in her forties or fifties with acute or convalescent COVID-19.

V usage is TRBV4-2 and J usage is TRBJ1-1; D remains unclear. The CDR3 is 14 amino acids. Trimming took off 1 base at V and 8 bases at J, with 14 bases between the two ends. Germline CDR1 and CDR2: LGHNA and YNFKEQ. Here the CDR3 reads CASSQVPPMEEAFF. CDR3 nucleotides: TGTGCCAGCAGCCAAGTTCCGCCAATGGAGGAAGCTTTCTTT.

The V call is TRBV6-6, the J call TRBJ1-5; TRBD1 agrees at 9 bases. CDR1 and CDR2 from the germline V gene are MNHNY and SVGAGI (reference sequence). The CDR3 contains 17 residues. V was pared by 5 bases and J by 0 bases, with 8 bases of the junction left unmatched. The CDR3 loop reads CASSPFGTGYSNQPQHF. The DNA for the CDR3 is TGTGCCAGCAGTCCCTTTGGGACAGGGTATAGCAATCAGCCCCAGCATTTT.

V and J are TRBV7-2 and TRBJ2-3, with 14 positions matching TRBD2. J was trimmed by 5 bases and V by 5 bases; bases with no gene match: 6. This CDR3 is built from 16 residues. Germline-derived CDR1 and CDR2 are SGHTA and FQGNSA. CDR3 sequence reads: CASSLGLAGAGDTQYF. CDR3 DNA sequence: TGTGCCAGCAGCCTGGGACTAGCGGGAGCAGGAGATACGCAGTATTTT. The full variable domain, rest sourced from reference TRBV7-2 and TRBJ2-3, is GAGVSQSPSNKVTEKGKDVELRCDPISGHTALYWYRQSLGQGLEFLIYFQGNSAPDKSGLPSDRFSAERTGGSVSTLTIQRTQQEDSAVYLCASSLGLAGAGDTQYFGPGTRLTVL.

The genes are TRBV7-9 and TRBJ2-1; D unresolved. The CDR3 covers 12 residues. V was shortened by 3 bases and J by 8 bases, with 8 bases between the two germline ends. Germline values: CDR1 SEHNR, CDR2 FQNEAQ (reference sequence). Written as DNA, the CDR3 is TGTGCCAGCAGCTTCCAGACTGATGAGCAGTTCTTC. Protein sequence: CASSFQTDEQFF.

The chain combines TRBV11-2 with TRBJ1-1; 8 bases match TRBD1. CDR3 length equals 15 residues. Trimming at V came to 5 bases and at J to 1 base, leaving 6 bases not matched to a gene. CDR1 is SGHAT, CDR2 FQNNGV, per germline. Here the CDR3 DNA reads TGTGCCAGCAGCGATCGGACAGGGACGAACACTGAAGCTTTCTTT. It encodes CASSDRTGTNTEAFF.

On this clone itself: The junction and the germline gene differ at one end; a read error may be behind it. The J gene is TRBJ1-5, the V gene TRBV5-1; D uncertain. Germline assignment: CDR1 SGHRS and CDR2 YFSETQ. This CDR3 is built from 13 residues. The CDR3 sequence is CASSFPSDQPQHF. The CDR3 DNA sequence: TGCGCCAGCAGTTTTCCTAGCGATCAGCCCCAGCATTTT.

The chain is built from TRBV4-1 and TRBJ1-1; D remains ambiguous. Trimming removed 1 base at V and 0 bases at J, with 6 bases between. CDR3 length: 14 amino acids. Per germline, CDR1 MGHRA and CDR2 YSYEKL. The CDR3 here is CASSQGHLNTEAFF. The DNA of the CDR3 is TGCGCCAGCAGCCAAGGACACTTGAACACTGAAGCTTTCTTT.

The chain uses TRBV19 and TRBJ1-5; D is unclear. The CDR3 has 13 amino acids. CDR1 and CDR2 (germline): LNHDA, SQIVND (reference sequence). The V end was cut by 1 base, the J end by 5 bases, with 6 bases between. The CDR3 DNA is TGTGCCAGTAGTATAGTTTATGATCAGCCCCAGCATTTT. Translating gives CASSIVYDQPQHF.

V gene TRBV7-2 combines with J gene TRBJ1-2; 11 bases align to TRBD1. Germline V gene data show CDR1 as SGHTA and CDR2 as FQGNSA. V dropped 1 base and J dropped 8; count of bases not matched to a gene: 6. The CDR3 is 15 amino acids. The CDR3 loop reads CASSLVRTGGLGYTF. The CDR3 region has the DNA TGTGCCAGCAGCTTAGTGCGGACAGGGGGCTTGGGCTACACCTTC.

The chain joins TRBV6-5 to TRBJ1-5; unclear D gene. Germline CDR1 reads MNHEY; CDR2 reads SVGAGI. The CDR3 has 14 amino acids. V dropped 6 bases and J dropped 7 bases, with 16 bases sitting between them. CDR3 in amino acids: CASRPAGLGQPQHF. The CDR3 coding sequence is TGTGCCAGCAGGCCCGCGGGCCTCGGGCAGCCCCAGCATTTT.

This chain links TRBV19 with TRBJ2-4; TRBD2 is a possible D gene (5 bases). The CDR3 is made up of 13 amino acids. Germline CDR1 LNHDA, CDR2 SQIVND (reference sequence). V lost 10 bases to trimming and J lost 1 base, with 11 bases between them. DNA of the CDR3: TGTGCCACCGGACTGCGTGCCAAAAACATTCAGTACTTC. This codes for CATGLRAKNIQYF.

The V gene is TRBV18, the J gene TRBJ2-7, with D possibly TRBD2 on 5 matching bases. V dropped 3 bases and J dropped 2 bases, with 8 bases sitting between them. This CDR3 is built from 13 residues. Germline V gives CDR1 KGHSH, CDR2 LQKENI. CDR3 amino acids: CASSPGSTYEQYF. The CDR3 region has the DNA TGTGCCAGCTCACCGGGGAGTACCTACGAGCAGTACTTC.

The rearrangement links TRBV5-1 to TRBJ1-2, with 9 bases identical to TRBD1. Germline V lookup: CDR1 SGHRS, CDR2 YFSETQ. This CDR3 region has 12 residues. Trimming at V came to 4 bases and at J to 8 bases, leaving 3 bases not matched to a gene. CDR3 nucleotide sequence: TGCGCCAGCAGCACCGGACAGGGGGGCTACACCTTC. Its translation: CASSTGQGGYTF.

The chain employs TRBV6-5 and TRBJ1-4; D is perhaps TRBD1 (6 bases). Per germline, CDR1 MNHEY and CDR2 SVGAGI. The CDR3 extends over 12 amino acids. Trimming took 5 bases from V and 7 from J, leaving 8 bases between them. The CDR3, as DNA: TGTGCCAGCAGTACAGGGTTTGAAAAACTGTTTTTT. Encoded protein: CASSTGFEKLFF.

J is TRBJ1-6 and V is TRBV18; D gene unclear. The CDR3 has 15 amino acids. Looked up from germline, CDR1 is KGHSH and CDR2 is LQKENI. V was clipped by 6 bases and J by 9 bases, with 18 bases between them. The CDR3 DNA sequence: TGTGCCAGCTCTGCCCGGGAGGGAGGTGTTTCACCCCTCCACTTT. Translation: CASSAREGGVSPLHF.

The chain uses TRBV7-9 and TRBJ2-5; 7 positions agree with TRBD1. The V gene's germline CDR1 is SEHNR and CDR2 FQNEAQ (reference sequence). The CDR3 sequence is 17 residues long. After removal of 1 base from V and 4 bases from J, the junction contained 12 bases not matched to a gene. CDR3 coding DNA: TGTGCCAGCAGCTTAGGGGGCAGGGGGTCAAGAGGAGAGACCCAGTACTTC. Translating it yields CASSLGGRGSRGETQYF.

The chain couples TRBV3-1 (or the pseudogene TRBV3-2) to TRBJ1-1; 7 nucleotides align to TRBD1. Trimming at V came to 2 bases and at J to 4 bases, leaving 4 bases not matched to a gene. Germline loops: CDR1 LGHDT, CDR2 YNNKEL (reference sequence). This CDR3 contains 14 residues. Here the CDR3 reads CASSQNRGFTEAFF. The DNA of the CDR3 is TGTGCCAGCAGCCAAAACAGGGGATTCACTGAAGCTTTCTTT.

J is TRBJ1-4 and V is TRBV2; maybe TRBD1 (5 bases). Germline assignment: CDR1 SNHLY and CDR2 FYNNEI. Trimming shortened V by 3 bases and J by 7 bases, and 15 bases separated the two germline ends. The CDR3 is 15 residues long. DNA for the CDR3: TGTGCCAGCAGTGAGGGCAGGACAAAAGGTGAAAAACTGTTTTTT. Amino acid sequence: CASSEGRTKGEKLFF.

This chain connects TRBV19 to TRBJ1-4, with a weak D call TRBD1 (5 bases). The length of the CDR3 is 15 residues. Trimming shortened V by 5 bases and J by 8 bases, and 18 bases separated the two germline ends. CDR1 and CDR2 from the germline V gene are LNHDA and SQIVND (reference sequence). CDR3 sequence (DNA): TGTGCCAGTAGTCCCGGGGGAACGTGGAAAGAAAAACTGTTTTTT. Amino acids: CASSPGGTWKEKLFF.

The chain combines TRBV11-2 with TRBJ2-7; 8 nucleotides agree with TRBD1. Trimming cost V 5 bases and J 7 bases; bases outside gene matches: 10. Germline-derived CDR1 and CDR2 are SGHAT and FQNNGV. This CDR3 contains 14 residues. The CDR3 region has the DNA TGTGCCAGCAGCCCTCCGACAGGGGCGAGGGAGCAGTACTTC. It specifies CASSPPTGAREQYF. Supplemented by reference TRBV11-2 and TRBJ2-7, the full variable domain reads EAGVAQSPRYKIIEKRQSVAFWCNPISGHATLYWYQQILGQGPKLLIQFQNNGVVDDSQLPKDRFSAERLKGVDSTLKIQPAKLEDSAVYLCASSPPTGAREQYFGPGTRLTVT.

V is TRBV24-1 and J is TRBJ2-6, with 10 bases fitting TRBD1. The CDR3 has 21 residues. CDR1 is KGHDR, CDR2 SFDVKD, per germline. Unmatched junction bases numbered 20, after V lost 8 bases and J lost 2 bases. CDR3 nucleotides: TGTGCCACCATTTACGTGTTAGGACAGGGGGGTAGGATTGCTGGGGCCAACGTCCTGACTTTC. This encodes CATIYVLGQGGRIAGANVLTF.